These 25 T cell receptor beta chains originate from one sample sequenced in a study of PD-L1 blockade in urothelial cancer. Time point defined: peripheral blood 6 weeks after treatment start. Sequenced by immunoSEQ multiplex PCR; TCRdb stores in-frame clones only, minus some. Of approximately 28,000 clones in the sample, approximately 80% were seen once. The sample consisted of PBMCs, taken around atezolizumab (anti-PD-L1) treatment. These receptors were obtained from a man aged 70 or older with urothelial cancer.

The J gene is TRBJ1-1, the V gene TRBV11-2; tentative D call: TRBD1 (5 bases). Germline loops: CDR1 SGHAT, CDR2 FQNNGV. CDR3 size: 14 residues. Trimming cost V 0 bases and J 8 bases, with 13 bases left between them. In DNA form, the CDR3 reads TGTGCCAGCAGCTTAGAGGGGGGTGGAGGCGAAGCTTTCTTT. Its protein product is CASSLEGGGGEAFF.

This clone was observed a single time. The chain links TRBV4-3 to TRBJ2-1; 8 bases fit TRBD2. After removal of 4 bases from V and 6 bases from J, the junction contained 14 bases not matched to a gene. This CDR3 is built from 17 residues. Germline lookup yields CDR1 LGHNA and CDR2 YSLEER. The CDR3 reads CASSPKPPGLVSNEQFF. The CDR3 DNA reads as TGCGCCAGCAGCCCAAAGCCGCCGGGACTAGTGTCCAATGAGCAGTTCTTC.

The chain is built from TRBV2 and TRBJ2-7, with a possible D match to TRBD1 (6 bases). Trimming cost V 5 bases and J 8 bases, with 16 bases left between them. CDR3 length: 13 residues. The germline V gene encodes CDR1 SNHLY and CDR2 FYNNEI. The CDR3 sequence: CASSPMPQGKQYF. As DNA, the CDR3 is TGTGCCAGCAGTCCCATGCCACAGGGCAAGCAGTACTTC.

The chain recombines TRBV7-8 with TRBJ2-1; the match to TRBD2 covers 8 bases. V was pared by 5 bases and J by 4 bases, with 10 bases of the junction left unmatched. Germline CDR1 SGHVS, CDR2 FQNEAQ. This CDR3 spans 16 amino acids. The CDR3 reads CASSQLSGRPYNEQFF. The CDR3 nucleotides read TGTGCCAGCAGCCAGCTGAGCGGGAGACCATACAATGAGCAGTTCTTC.

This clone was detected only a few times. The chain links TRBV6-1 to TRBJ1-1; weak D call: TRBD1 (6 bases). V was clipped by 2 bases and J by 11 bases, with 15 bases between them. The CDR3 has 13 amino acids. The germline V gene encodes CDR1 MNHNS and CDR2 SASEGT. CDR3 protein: CASSEFRQAGAFF. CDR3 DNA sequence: TGTGCCAGCAGTGAATTTCGACAGGCCGGGGCTTTCTTT.

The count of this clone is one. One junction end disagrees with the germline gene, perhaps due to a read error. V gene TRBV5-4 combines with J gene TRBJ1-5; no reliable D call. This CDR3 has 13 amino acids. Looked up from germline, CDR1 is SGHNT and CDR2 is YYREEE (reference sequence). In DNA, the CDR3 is TGCGCCAGCAGCAGTGCACAGAATCAGCCCCAGCATTTT. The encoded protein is CASSSAQNQPQHF. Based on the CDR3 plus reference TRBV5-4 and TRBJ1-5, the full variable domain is ETGVTQSPTHLIKTRGQQVTLRCSSQSGHNTVSWYQQALGQGPQFIFQYYREEENGRGNFPPRFSGLQFPNYSSELNVNALELDDSALYLCASSSAQNQPQHFGDGTRLSIL.

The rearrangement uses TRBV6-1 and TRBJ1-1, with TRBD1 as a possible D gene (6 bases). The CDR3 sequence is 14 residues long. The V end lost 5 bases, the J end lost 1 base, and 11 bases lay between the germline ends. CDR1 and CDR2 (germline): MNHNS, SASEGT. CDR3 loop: CASSSSTGNTEAFF. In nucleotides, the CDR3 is TGTGCCAGCAGTTCATCGACAGGGAACACTGAAGCTTTCTTT.

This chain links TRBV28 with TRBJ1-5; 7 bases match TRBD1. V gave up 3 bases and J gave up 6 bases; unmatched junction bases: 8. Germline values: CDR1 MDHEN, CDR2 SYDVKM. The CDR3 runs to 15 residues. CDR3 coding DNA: TGTGCCAGCAGTTTTAGTCAGGGGGTCGGTCAGCCCCAGCATTTT. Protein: CASSFSQGVGQPQHF.

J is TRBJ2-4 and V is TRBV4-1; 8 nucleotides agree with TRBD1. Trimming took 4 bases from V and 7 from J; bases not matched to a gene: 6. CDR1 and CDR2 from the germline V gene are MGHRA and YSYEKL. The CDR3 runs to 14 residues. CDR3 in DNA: TGCGCCAGCAGCCGCTCGGACAGGGATAACATTCAGTACTTC. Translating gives CASSRSDRDNIQYF.

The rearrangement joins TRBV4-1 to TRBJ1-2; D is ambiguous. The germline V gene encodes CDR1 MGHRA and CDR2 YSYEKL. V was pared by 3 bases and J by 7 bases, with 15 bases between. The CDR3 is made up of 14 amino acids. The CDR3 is CASSQGGIFRGYTF. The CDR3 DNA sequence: TGCGCCAGCAGCCAGGGAGGGATTTTCCGTGGCTACACCTTC.

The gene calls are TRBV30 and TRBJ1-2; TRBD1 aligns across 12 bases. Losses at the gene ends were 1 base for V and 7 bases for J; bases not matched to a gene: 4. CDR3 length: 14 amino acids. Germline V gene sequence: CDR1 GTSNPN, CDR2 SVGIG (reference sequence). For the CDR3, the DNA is TGTGCCTGGAGTGGTGGGACAGGGGGCTTTGGCTACACCTTC. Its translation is CAWSGGTGGFGYTF.

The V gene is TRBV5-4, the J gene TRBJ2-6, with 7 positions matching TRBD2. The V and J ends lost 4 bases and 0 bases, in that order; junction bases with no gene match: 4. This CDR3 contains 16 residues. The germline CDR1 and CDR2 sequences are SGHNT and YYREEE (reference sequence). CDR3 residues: CASSLTGGSGANVLTF. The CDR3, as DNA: TGTGCCAGCAGCCTGACGGGGGGCTCTGGGGCCAACGTCCTGACTTTC. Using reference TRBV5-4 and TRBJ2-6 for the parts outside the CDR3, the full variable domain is ETGVTQSPTHLIKTRGQQVTLRCSSQSGHNTVSWYQQALGQGPQFIFQYYREEENGRGNFPPRFSGLQFPNYSSELNVNALELDDSALYLCASSLTGGSGANVLTFGAGSRLTVL.

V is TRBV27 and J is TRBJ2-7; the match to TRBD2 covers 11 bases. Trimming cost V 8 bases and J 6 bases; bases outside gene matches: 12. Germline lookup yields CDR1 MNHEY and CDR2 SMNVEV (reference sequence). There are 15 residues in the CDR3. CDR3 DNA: TGTGCCAGCGGCCTCGGGGGACTAGCGGAATCCGAGCAGTACTTC. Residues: CASGLGGLAESEQYF.

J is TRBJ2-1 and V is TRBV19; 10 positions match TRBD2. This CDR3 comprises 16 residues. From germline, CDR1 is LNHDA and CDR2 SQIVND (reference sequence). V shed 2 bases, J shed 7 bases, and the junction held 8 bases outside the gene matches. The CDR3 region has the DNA TGTGCCAGTAGTATACGGAGCGGGAGGGCCACGAATGAGCAGTTCTTC. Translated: CASSIRSGRATNEQFF.

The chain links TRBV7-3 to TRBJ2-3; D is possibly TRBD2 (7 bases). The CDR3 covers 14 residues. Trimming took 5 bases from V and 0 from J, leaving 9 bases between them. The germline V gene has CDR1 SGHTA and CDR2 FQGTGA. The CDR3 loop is CASSKGGSTDTQYF. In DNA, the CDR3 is TGTGCCAGCAGCAAGGGGGGGAGCACAGATACGCAGTATTTT. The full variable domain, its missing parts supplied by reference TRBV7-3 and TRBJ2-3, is GAGVSQTPSNKVTEKGKYVELRCDPISGHTALYWYRQSLGQGPEFLIYFQGTGAADDSGLPNDRFFAVRPEGSVSTLKIQRTERGDSAVYLCASSKGGSTDTQYFGPGTRLTVL.

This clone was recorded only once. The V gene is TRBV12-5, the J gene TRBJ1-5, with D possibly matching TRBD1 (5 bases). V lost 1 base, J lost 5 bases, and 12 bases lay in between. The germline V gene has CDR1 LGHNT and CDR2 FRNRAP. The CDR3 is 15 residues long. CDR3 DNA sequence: TGTGCTAGTGGTTTGGCTCAGGGCCAGGATCAGCCCCAGCATTTT. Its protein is CASGLAQGQDQPQHF.

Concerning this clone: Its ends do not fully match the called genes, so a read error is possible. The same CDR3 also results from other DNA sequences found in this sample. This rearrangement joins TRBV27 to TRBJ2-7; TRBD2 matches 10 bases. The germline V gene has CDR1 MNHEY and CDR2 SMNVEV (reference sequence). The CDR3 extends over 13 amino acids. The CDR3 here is CASWTSGTYEQYF. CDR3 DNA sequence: TGTGCCTCCTGGACTAGCGGCACCTACGAGCAGTATTTC.

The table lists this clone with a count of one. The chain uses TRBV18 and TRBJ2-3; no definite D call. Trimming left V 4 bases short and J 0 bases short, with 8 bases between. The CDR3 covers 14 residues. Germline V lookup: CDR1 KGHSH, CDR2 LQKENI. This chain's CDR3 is CASSQAGSTDTQYF. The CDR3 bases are TGTGCCAGCTCACAGGCAGGAAGCACAGATACGCAGTATTTT.

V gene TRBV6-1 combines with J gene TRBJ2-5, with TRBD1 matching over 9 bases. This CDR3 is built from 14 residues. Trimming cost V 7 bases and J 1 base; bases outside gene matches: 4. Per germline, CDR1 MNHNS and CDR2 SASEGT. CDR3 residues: CASTGGQGQETQYF. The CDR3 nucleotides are TGTGCCAGCACTGGGGGACAGGGCCAAGAGACCCAGTACTTC.

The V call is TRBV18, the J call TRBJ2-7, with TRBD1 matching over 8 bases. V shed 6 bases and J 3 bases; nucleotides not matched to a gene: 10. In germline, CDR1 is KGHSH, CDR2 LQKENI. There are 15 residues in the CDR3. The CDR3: CASSQNDRGLYEQYF. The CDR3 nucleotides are TGTGCCAGCTCCCAAAACGACAGGGGCCTCTACGAGCAGTACTTC.

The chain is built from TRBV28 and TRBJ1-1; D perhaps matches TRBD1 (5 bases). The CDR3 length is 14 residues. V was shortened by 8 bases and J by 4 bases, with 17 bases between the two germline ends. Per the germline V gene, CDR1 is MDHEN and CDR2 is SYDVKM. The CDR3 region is CASGKVQGGTEAFF. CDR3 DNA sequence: TGTGCCAGCGGGAAGGTTCAGGGAGGCACTGAAGCTTTCTTT.

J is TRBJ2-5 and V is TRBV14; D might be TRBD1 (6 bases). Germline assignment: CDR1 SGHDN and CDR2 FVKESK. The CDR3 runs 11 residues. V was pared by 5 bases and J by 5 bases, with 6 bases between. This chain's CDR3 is CASSRGETQYF. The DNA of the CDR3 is TGTGCCAGCAGCAGGGGGGAGACCCAGTACTTC.

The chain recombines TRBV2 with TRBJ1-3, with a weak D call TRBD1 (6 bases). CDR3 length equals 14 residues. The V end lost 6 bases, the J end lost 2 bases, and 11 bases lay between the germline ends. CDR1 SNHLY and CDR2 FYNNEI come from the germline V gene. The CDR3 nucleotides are TGTGCCAGCAGGCCCGGGACAACTGGAAACACCATATATTTT. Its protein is CASRPGTTGNTIYF. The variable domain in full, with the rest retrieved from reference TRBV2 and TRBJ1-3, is EPEVTQTPSHQVTQMGQEVILRCVPISNHLYFYWYRQILGQKVEFLVSFYNNEISEKSEIFDDQFSVERPDGSNFTLKIRSTKLEDSAMYFCASRPGTTGNTIYFGEGSWLTVV.

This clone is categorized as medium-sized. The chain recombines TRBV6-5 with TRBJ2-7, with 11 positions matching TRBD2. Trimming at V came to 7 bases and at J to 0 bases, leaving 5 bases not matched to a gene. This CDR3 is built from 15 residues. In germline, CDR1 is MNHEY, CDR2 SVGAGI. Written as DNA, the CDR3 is TGTGCCAGCAACCAAGGACTAGCGGGCTCCTACGAGCAGTACTTC. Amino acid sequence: CASNQGLAGSYEQYF.

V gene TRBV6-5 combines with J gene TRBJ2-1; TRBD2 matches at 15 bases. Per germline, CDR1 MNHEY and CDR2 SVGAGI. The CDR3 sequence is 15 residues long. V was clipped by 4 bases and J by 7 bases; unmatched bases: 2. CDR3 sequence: CASSSGTSGRNEQFF. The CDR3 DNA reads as TGTGCCAGCAGTTCCGGGACTAGCGGGAGGAATGAGCAGTTCTTC.